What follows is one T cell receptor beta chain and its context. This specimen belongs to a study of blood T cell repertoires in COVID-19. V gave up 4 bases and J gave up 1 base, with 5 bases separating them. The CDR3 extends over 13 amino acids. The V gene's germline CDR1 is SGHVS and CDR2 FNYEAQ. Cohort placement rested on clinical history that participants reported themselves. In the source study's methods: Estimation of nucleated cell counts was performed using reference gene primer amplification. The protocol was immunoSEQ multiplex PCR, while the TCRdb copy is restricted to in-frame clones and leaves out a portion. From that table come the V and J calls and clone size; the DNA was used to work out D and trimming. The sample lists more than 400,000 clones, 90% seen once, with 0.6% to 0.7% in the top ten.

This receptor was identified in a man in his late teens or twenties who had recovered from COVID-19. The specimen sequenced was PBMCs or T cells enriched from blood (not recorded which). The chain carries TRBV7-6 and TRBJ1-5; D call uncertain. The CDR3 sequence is CASSSQSNQPQHF. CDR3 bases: TGTGCCAGCAGCTCACAGAGCAATCAGCCCCAGCATTTT.